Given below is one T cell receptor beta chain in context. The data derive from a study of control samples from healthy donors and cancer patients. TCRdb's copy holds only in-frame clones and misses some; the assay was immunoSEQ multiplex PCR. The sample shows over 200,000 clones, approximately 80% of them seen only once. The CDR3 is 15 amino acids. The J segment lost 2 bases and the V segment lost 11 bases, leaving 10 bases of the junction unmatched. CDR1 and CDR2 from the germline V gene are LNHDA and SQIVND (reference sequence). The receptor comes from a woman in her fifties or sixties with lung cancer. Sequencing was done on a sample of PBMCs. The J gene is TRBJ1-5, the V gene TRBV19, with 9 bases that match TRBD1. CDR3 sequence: CASVLGQGGNQPQHF. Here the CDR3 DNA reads TGTGCCTCGGTCTTGGGACAGGGAGGCAATCAGCCCCAGCATTTT.